This TCR beta chain was profiled in a study of shared clonotypes between healthy human individuals. The deep-level immunoSEQ assay was used. The DNA input per sorted-subset replicate PCR was 200 ng, corresponding to some 30,000 T cell genomes. Libraries were prepared by immunoSEQ multiplex PCR; TCRdb keeps only in-frame clonotypes and omits some of them. The profile shows a few million clones, around 90% of them singletons. Looked up from germline, CDR1 is MNHEY and CDR2 is SVGAGI. V lost 3 bases to trimming and J lost 1 base, with 10 bases between them. The CDR3 loop spans 15 amino acids. Study-wide results and caveats: Among the subsets, naive ones generally showed larger estimated richness than memory ones. Non-shared clonotypes had lower generation probabilities than those shared by all four donors.

This clone was picked up one time. Its antigen is unknown. The same CDR3 also results from other DNA sequences found in this sample. The chain recombines TRBV6-5 with TRBJ1-5; D perhaps matches TRBD1 (5 bases). Sequenced input: naive CD4+ T cells from PBMCs. Subset: CD45RA+ positively selected. The TCR was taken from a young man in good health. Some clones in this sample may be carry-over from other donors' samples. The CDR3: CASSYGWGSNQPQHF. The DNA of the CDR3 is TGTGCCAGCAGTTATGGGTGGGGGAGCAATCAGCCCCAGCATTTT.